There are many counts of the clone carrying this TCR beta chain. Its antigen is undetermined. CMV status came from CD4+ T cell IFNgamma after overnight CMV lysate stimulation of fresh PBMCs. Sequential positive selection took CD4 T cells first, then CD8 T cells. The data belong to a study of naive and memory T cell subsets. General study points: No ground truth validated the naive and memory repertoire findings.

Both TRBC1 and TRBC2 were covered by a beta constant-region primer of two equimolar oligonucleotides. Ligated cDNA was amplified by four rounds of PCR with nested alpha and beta constant-region primers and SP2. Each CDR3 protein is one row after TCRdb ran MiXCR on the UMI-ligation and nested PCR reads. This table has 70,000 to 95,000 distinct CDR3 sequences, approximately 6.5% appearing once. Trimming took off 8 bases at V and 0 bases at J, with 8 bases between the two ends. This CDR3 contains 12 residues. CDR1 and CDR2 (germline): SGHTA, FQGNSA. This TCR derives from a human donor in good health. The source material was central memory CD4+ T cells from blood. The J gene is TRBJ2-7, the V gene TRBV7-2; D call uncertain. CDR3 nucleotides: TGTGCCAGCGGCACCTACTCCTACGAGCAGTACTTC. Translated: CASGTYSYEQYF.